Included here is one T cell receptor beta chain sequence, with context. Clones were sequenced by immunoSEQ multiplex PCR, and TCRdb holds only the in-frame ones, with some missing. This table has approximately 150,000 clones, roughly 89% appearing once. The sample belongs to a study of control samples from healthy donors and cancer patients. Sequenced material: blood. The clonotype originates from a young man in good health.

CDR3 protein: CATSLGGFTDTQYF. CDR3 coding DNA: TGTGCCACCAGTCTAGGTGGGTTCACAGATACGCAGTATTTT. The gene calls are TRBV24-1 and TRBJ2-3, with D hard to call. V was clipped by 6 bases and J by 2 bases, with 11 bases between them. Germline CDR1 and CDR2: KGHDR and SFDVKD. The CDR3 has 14 amino acids.